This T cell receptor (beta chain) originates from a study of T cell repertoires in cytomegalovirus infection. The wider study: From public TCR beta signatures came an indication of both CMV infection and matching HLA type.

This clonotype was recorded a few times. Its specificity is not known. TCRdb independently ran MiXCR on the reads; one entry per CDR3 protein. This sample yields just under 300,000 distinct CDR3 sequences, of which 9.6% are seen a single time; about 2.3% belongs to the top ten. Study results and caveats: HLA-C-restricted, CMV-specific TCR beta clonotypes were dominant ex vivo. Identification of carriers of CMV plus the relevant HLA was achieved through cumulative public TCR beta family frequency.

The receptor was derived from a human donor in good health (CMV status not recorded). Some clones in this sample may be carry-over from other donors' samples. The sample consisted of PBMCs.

The DNA of the CDR3 is TGTGCCATCACTGGACAGGGTACAGATACGCAGTATTTT. Translation gives CAITGQGTDTQYF. The rearrangement joins TRBV10-3 to TRBJ2-3, with 8 bases lining up with TRBD1. Per germline, CDR1 ENHRY and CDR2 SYGVKD. Unmatched junction bases numbered 3, after V lost 7 bases and J lost 3 bases. CDR3 length: 13 amino acids.